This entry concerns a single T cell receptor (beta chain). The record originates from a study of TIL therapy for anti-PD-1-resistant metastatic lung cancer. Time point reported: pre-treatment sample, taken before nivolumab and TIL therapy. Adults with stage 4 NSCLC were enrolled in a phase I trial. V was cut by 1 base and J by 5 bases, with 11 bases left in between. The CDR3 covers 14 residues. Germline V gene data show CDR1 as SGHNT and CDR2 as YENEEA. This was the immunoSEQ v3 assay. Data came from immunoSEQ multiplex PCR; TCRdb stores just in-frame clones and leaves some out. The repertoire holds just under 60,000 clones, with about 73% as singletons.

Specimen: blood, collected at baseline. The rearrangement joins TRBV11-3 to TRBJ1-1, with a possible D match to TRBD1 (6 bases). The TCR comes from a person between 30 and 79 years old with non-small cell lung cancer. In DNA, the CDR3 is TGTGCCAGCAGCTTAGTGGGGGCTGGAACTGAAGCTTTCTTT. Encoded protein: CASSLVGAGTEAFF.